The source of this T cell receptor beta chain is a study of spatial heterogeneity in lung cancer. Regarding time point: sample taken at primary tumor resection. Unsorted samples of tumor, nontumor lung or frozen PBMC had their whole RNA sequenced. Many counts were recorded for this clonotype. V dropped 0 bases and J dropped 7 bases, with 16 bases sitting between them. Germline CDR1 is DFQATT and CDR2 is SNEGSKA (reference sequence). CDR3 size: 14 residues. TCRdb recomputed calls from the 5' RACE reads with MiXCR, one row per CDR3 protein. The sample has about 40,000 distinct CDR3 sequences; less than 5.5% are singletons.

The clonotype originates from a female donor with early-stage non-small cell lung cancer. The V gene is TRBV20-1, the J gene TRBJ2-7; D is possibly TRBD2 (6 bases). Sequenced here: PBMCs, sampled at surgery. The CDR3 protein is CSARDLREVMEQYF. For the CDR3, the DNA is TGCAGTGCTAGAGATCTCAGGGAGGTTATGGAGCAGTACTTC.